These T cell receptor beta chains were read from a single sample in a study of post-analysis software for immune sequencing data. Each CDR3 protein is one row after TCRdb ran MiXCR on the PCR reads. The sample holds hundreds of thousands of distinct CDR3 sequences, approximately 30% seen once. Input material: blood. All receptors come from a girl aged 5-17 years with multiple sclerosis. The CDR3 runs from the conserved cysteine through the conserved F or W. D genes are given only for firm matches. Clone size is given for some rows only: seen once, a few or many times, or a class if the clone is expanded.

j_call d_call clone_size v_call cdr3_aa cdr3_nt
TRBJ2-1 TRBD2 few TRBV28 CASSFEREAYNEQFF TGTGCCAGCAGTTTCGAGCGGGAGGCCTACAATGAGCAGTTCTTC
TRBJ2-5 - - TRBV5-1 CASSWGSFQETQYF TGCGCCAGCAGCTGGGGTAGTTTCCAAGAGACCCAGTACTTC
TRBJ1-2 - - TRBV5-1 CASSYSGESGYTF TGCGCCAGCAGTTACTCAGGGGAGAGTGGCTACACCTTC
TRBJ2-7 TRBD2 few TRBV20-1 CSVGRGGYEQYF TGCAGTGTTGGGCGGGGGGGCTACGAGCAGTACTTC
TRBJ2-1 - many TRBV20-1 CSALDTNEQFF TGCAGTGCTCTCGATACCAATGAGCAGTTCTTC
TRBJ2-5 - - TRBV18 CASSPSTETQYF TGTGCCAGCTCACCCTCGACGGAGACCCAGTACTTC
TRBJ2-5 TRBD1 - TRBV15 CATSRMEQGPLPETQYF TGTGCCACCAGCAGAATGGAACAGGGGCCTCTGCCAGAGACCCAGTACTTC
TRBJ2-1 - few TRBV9 CASSEGVLGNEQFF TGTGCCAGCAGCGAGGGGGTTTTGGGCAATGAGCAGTTCTTC
TRBJ2-1 - - TRBV29-1 CSVKNRVGNEQFF TGCAGCGTAAAAAACAGGGTTGGGAATGAGCAGTTCTTC
TRBJ1-2 - - TRBV10-3 CAISESNVDKDGYTF TGTGCCATCAGTGAGTCGAATGTGGATAAGGACGGCTACACCTTC
TRBJ2-7 TRBD1 - TRBV6-6 CASSSADREYF TGTGCCAGCAGTTCCGCGGACAGGGAGTACTTC
TRBJ2-7 TRBD1 - TRBV28 CASSFSGGLGEQYF TGTGCCAGCAGTTTCTCAGGGGGTTTAGGCGAGCAGTACTTC
TRBJ1-5 TRBD1 - TRBV7-9 CASSFGTAGNQPQHF TGTGCCAGCAGCTTCGGGACAGCCGGAAATCAGCCCCAGCATTTT
TRBJ2-1 TRBD1 - TRBV29-1 CSVETGDSYNEQFF TGCAGCGTGGAAACAGGGGACTCCTACAATGAGCAGTTCTTC
TRBJ2-5 - few TRBV21-1 CASSNTSGTPETQYF TGTGCCAGCAGCAATACTAGCGGGACCCCAGAGACCCAGTACTTC
TRBJ1-4 - - TRBV29-1 CSVETQNREKLFF TGCAGCGTTGAGACTCAAAATCGGGAAAAACTGTTTTTT